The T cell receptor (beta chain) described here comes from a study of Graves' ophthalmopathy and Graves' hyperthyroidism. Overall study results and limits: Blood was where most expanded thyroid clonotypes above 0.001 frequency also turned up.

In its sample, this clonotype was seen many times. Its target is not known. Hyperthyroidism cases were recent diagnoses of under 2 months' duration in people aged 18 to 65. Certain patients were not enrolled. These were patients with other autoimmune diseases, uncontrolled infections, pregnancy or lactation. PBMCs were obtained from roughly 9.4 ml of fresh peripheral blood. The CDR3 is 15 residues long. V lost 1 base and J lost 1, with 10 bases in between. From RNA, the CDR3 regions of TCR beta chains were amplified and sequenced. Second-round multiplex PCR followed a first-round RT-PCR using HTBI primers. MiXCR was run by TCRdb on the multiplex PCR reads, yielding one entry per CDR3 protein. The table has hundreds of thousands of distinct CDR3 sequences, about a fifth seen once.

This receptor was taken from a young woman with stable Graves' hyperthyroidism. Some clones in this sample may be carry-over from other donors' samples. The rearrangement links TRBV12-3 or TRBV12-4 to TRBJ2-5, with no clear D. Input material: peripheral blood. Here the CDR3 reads CASSLGGSFQETQYF. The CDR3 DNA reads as TGTGCCAGCAGTTTAGGCGGCTCGTTCCAAGAGACCCAGTACTTC.